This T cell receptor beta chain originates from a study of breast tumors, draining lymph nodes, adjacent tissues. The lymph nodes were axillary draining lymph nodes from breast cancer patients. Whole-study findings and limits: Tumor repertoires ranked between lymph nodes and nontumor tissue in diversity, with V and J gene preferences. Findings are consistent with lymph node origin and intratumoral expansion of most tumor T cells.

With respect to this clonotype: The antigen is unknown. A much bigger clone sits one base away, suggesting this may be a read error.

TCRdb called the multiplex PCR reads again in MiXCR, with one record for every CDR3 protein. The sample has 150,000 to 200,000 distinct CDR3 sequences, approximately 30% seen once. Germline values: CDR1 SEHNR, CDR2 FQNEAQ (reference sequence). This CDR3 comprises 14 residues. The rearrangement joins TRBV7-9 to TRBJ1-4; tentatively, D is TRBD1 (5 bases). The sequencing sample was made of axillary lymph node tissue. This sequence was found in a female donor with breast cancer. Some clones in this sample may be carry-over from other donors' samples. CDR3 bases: TGTGCCAGCAGCTTGGCAGGGAGGGATGAAAAACTGCTTTTT. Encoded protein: CASSLAGRDEKLLF.